The entry that follows covers one T cell receptor beta chain sequence. Some clones are missing from TCRdb's copy, which holds only in-frame ones; the method was immunoSEQ multiplex PCR. The data show 90,000 or so clones, around 90% seen once. The entry originates in a study of blood T cell repertoires in COVID-19. The sample consisted of peripheral blood. The receptor's source is a human donor with active COVID-19. The donor label of this sample is uncertain.

CDR3 nucleotide sequence: TGTGCCAGCAGCTTGGTTTCGGTCGGCGAGCAGTACTTC. Translating gives CASSLVSVGEQYF. The rearrangement joins TRBV5-6 to TRBJ2-7; no firm D call. This CDR3 spans 13 amino acids. The V gene's germline CDR1 is SGHDT and CDR2 YYEEEE. V shed 0 bases and J shed 6 bases, with 10 bases lying between them.